Listed below are T cell receptor beta chains from one sample, sequenced in a study of neurological immune-mediated disorders. TCRdb analysed the 5' RACE reads with MiXCR anew, one entry per CDR3 protein. The sample carries roughly 60,000 distinct CDR3 sequences, roughly 10% recorded once. The specimen was PBMCs. Source of these receptors: a man aged 30-40 years in good health. CDR3s leave out the opening cysteine and the closing phenylalanine or tryptophan.

CDR3,V
ASSLHRDTYEQY,TRBV28
ASSFYQGLGTEAF,TRBV5-1
SARELGRPYEQY,TRBV20-1
SAARDRGQETQY,TRBV20-1
ASSPHPGQGLREQY,TRBV11-2
ASNLQGKQETQY,TRBV6-1
ASTPAGGSYEQY,TRBV27
ASSTEVWETEAF,TRBV7-9
ASSFAEDTSGNTIY,TRBV5-5
SARAGGGIVNEQF,TRBV20-1
ASRFGAGFQETQY,TRBV28
SAGGLAGYEQY,TRBV20-1
ASSPGQGVSPLH,TRBV12-3/TRBV12-4
ASSQLAEETQY,TRBV3-1
AIRSGTSGETQY,TRBV10-3
ASSAGQGGEQY,TRBV7-2
ASSQTGADQPQH,TRBV5-1
SAERPGVEQY,TRBV20-1
ASSPRGTGTGELF,TRBV6-5
ASSFGGRAGEQY,TRBV12-3/TRBV12-4
ASSFGGRDNEQF,TRBV7-2
SVVGGESGTDTQY,TRBV29-1
ASSLGFGAGELF,TRBV12-3/TRBV12-4
SAKRGTDFNEQY,TRBV20-1
SVETADTGELF,TRBV29-1
SARDLRGSINEQF,TRBV20-1
ASSLIKGGAGANVLT,TRBV3-1
ASSSDLETQY,TRBV5-1
SESGQNEKLF,TRBV20-1
ASSLQSDLYEQY,TRBV7-2
ASSLAQPPQY,TRBV7-9
SARWASGRGEQY,TRBV20-1
ASSFLAGVGETQY,TRBV7-3
AGSGSVDQPQH,TRBV28
ASSQGGSSAGELF,TRBV3-1
ASSLGGVYTGELF,TRBV7-2
ASARQIYTEAF,TRBV6-5
ASSLAPGLGYEQY,TRBV5-1
ASSLIGSGASVLT,TRBV5-5
ASSLEQRNEQY,TRBV5-1
ASGTSTGGEH,TRBV27
ASSPDRGLQETQY,TRBV5-1
ASSLVQGNTEAF,TRBV5-1
ASSQEALGWRGARF,TRBV4-1
SARLGAWVGTEAF,TRBV20-1